This T cell receptor (beta chain) was recovered during a study of blood T cells in healthy people across ages. The CDR3 loop spans 14 amino acids. V trimming: 5 bases; J trimming: 0 bases; junction bases outside the gene matches: 4. From germline, CDR1 is SEHNR and CDR2 FQNEAQ (reference sequence). For the second PCR, which ran for roughly 6 to 12 cycles, a sample-barcoded 5' primer and a J-beta primer mix were used. One entry per CDR3 protein results from TCRdb running MiXCR on the 5' RACE reads. Of 500,000 to 700,000 distinct CDR3 sequences in the sample, approximately 30% were seen once. Concerning this clonotype itself: Its target is unknown.

Each of the donors had approximately 10 milliliters of peripheral blood drawn into EDTA-treated Vacutainer tubes. Study-wide results and caveats: Samples with more naive T cells showed higher observed beta diversity.

The sample comprised blood. The gene calls are TRBV7-9 and TRBJ2-7; 7 nucleotides align to TRBD2. The receptor was derived from an elderly woman in good health. CDR3 nucleotides: TGTGCCAGCAGCCACGCGGGGGACTCCTACGAGCAGTACTTC. Translated, it gives CASSHAGDSYEQYF.